This is a list of T cell receptor beta chains from one sample in a study of T cell repertoires in cytomegalovirus infection. TCRdb used MiXCR to reprocess the reads, holding one entry per CDR3 protein. The table includes approximately 400,000 distinct CDR3 sequences, approximately 31% detected once. The sequenced material came from PBMCs. The receptors come from a human donor in good health (CMV status not recorded). Some clones in this sample may be carry-over from other donors' samples. CDR3s include the opening cysteine and the closing phenylalanine or tryptophan. The D gene is left open where the match is weak. Clone sizes are given selectively: once, few, many, or a class where the clone is expanded.

D gene	CDR3 length	V gene	J gene	clone size	CDR3 DNA	CDR3 protein
-	14	TRBV20-1	TRBJ2-3	-	TGCAGTGCTAGACCCTCTCTACTGGCAGATACGCAGTATTTT	CSARPSLLADTQYF
-	15	TRBV7-6	TRBJ2-4	many	TGTGCCAGCAGCTTAGGGCACGGGGGGCAATACATTCAGTACTTC	CASSLGHGGQYIQYF
TRBD2	14	TRBV11-2	TRBJ2-1	-	TGTGCCAGCACCACTAGCGGGGGGGTCAATGAGCAGTTCTTC	CASTTSGGVNEQFF
TRBD1	15	TRBV7-9	TRBJ2-5	few	TGTGCCAGCAGCTTTGACAGGGCCCGTCAAGAGACCCAGTACTTC	CASSFDRARQETQYF
TRBD1	17	TRBV10-3	TRBJ1-2	-	TGTGCCATCAGCCAAAACACCGGGACAGCTACTAACTATGGCTACACCTTC	CAISQNTGTATNYGYTF
-	15	TRBV5-1	TRBJ1-1	-	TGCGCCAGCAGCTTGTCGGGGCAAAATTCGGGTGAAGCTTTCTTT	CASSLSGQNSGEAFF
-	13	TRBV6-1	TRBJ1-1	many	TGTGCCAGCAGCTCAAGAGGAAGGGTGTCGGCTTTCTTT	CASSSRGRVSAFF
-	14	TRBV9	TRBJ2-7	few	TGTGCCAGCAGCCCCCGCGCGAGCTCCTACGAGCAGTACTTC	CASSPRASSYEQYF
-	17	TRBV6-2/TRBV6-3	TRBJ2-3	few	TGTGCCAGCAGTTACTCTGTCGGTAAAGTTCGTATAGATACGCAGTATTTT	CASSYSVGKVRIDTQYF
-	16	TRBV14	TRBJ1-5	-	TGTGCCAGCAGCCAAAGCGGGGGGAAGAGCAATCAGCCCCAGCATTTT	CASSQSGGKSNQPQHF
-	12	TRBV5-4	TRBJ2-5	-	TGTGCCAGCAGCTTTTACGGGGAGACCCAGTACTTC	CASSFYGETQYF
TRBD1	14	TRBV25-1	TRBJ1-2	few	TGTGCCAGCAGTGACTCGGGACAGAACTATGGCTACACCTTC	CASSDSGQNYGYTF
-	15	TRBV4-3	TRBJ2-1	-	TGCGCCAGCAGCCGGGGACCGAGCTCCTACAAGGAGCAGTTCTTC	CASSRGPSSYKEQFF
-	14	TRBV3-1	TRBJ1-1	once	TGTGCCAGCAGCCAAAGAGGATCAGGGACTGAAGCTTTCTTT	CASSQRGSGTEAFF
-	14	TRBV4-1	TRBJ2-7	-	TGCGCCAGCAGCTCCCAGGACAACGGGGACGAGCAGTACTTC	CASSSQDNGDEQYF
TRBD2	16	TRBV6-2/TRBV6-3	TRBJ2-1	-	TGTGCCAGCAGTTACCGGCTAGCGGGGGGATACAATGAGCAGTTCTTC	CASSYRLAGGYNEQFF
TRBD1	16	TRBV3-1	TRBJ2-3	once	TGTGCCAGCAGACCTAACCGGGACAGGGTTGTCGATACGAAGTATTTT	CASRPNRDRVVDTKYF
TRBD1	15	TRBV7-9	TRBJ1-4	-	TGTGCCAGCAGCTCGGGACAGGGGATTAATGAAAAACTGTTTTTT	CASSSGQGINEKLFF
-	16	TRBV11-2	TRBJ2-2	few	TGTGCCAGCAGCTTAGATAGGACAGCCTACACCGGGGAGCTGTTTTTT	CASSLDRTAYTGELFF
-	13	TRBV6-6	TRBJ2-5	few	TGTGCCAGCAGTACGGGGGCGGGGGAGACCCAGTACTTC	CASSTGAGETQYF
-	16	TRBV28	TRBJ1-5	many	TGTGCCAGCATGGAGAGGGCTTGGTCGGGCAATCAGCCCCAGCATTTT	CASMERAWSGNQPQHF
-	16	TRBV6-2/TRBV6-3	TRBJ2-7	few	TGTGCCAGCGATTGGAGGGGGCTTGAGAAGACCTACGAGCAGTACTTC	CASDWRGLEKTYEQYF
TRBD1	14	TRBV12-3/TRBV12-4	TRBJ2-7	-	TGTGCCAGCAGCCCCTCGACAGGGTTATACGAGCAGTACTTC	CASSPSTGLYEQYF
-	16	TRBV4-1	TRBJ1-1	few	TGCGCCAGCAGCCAAGTTTCCCCGGGGGGGGACACTGAAGCTTTCTTT	CASSQVSPGGDTEAFF
-	15	TRBV27	TRBJ1-4	few	TGTGCCAGCAGGTCCCTGGGGGGAGCTAATGAAAAACTGTTTTTT	CASRSLGGANEKLFF
TRBD1	16	TRBV4-1	TRBJ2-1	-	TGCGCCAGCAGCCAAGATCGCGGGACAGGGTGGAATGAGCAGTTCTTC	CASSQDRGTGWNEQFF
TRBD1	16	TRBV10-3	TRBJ1-6	-	TGTGCCACCTCTACTGATGGACAGGGTTTGAATTCACCCCTCCACTTT	CATSTDGQGLNSPLHF
-	12	TRBV10-3	TRBJ2-5	-	TGTGCCATCGGGCTTCCCCAAGAGACCCAGTACTTC	CAIGLPQETQYF
TRBD2	15	TRBV12-3/TRBV12-4	TRBJ2-7	-	TGTGCCAGCAGCCCGGCGGGGGGCCTAACCTACGAGCAGTACTTC	CASSPAGGLTYEQYF
-	16	TRBV5-1	TRBJ1-6	few	TGCGCCAGCAGCCCACGGACCCAGCAGGCTAATTCACCCCTCCACTTT	CASSPRTQQANSPLHF
-	17	TRBV11-2	TRBJ2-5	-	TGTGCCAGCAGCTTAGATCTAAGTTTGCCTACCCAAGAGACCCAGTACTTC	CASSLDLSLPTQETQYF
-	13	TRBV19	TRBJ2-3	-	TGTGCCAGTAGTATCCTCGGCACAGATACGCAGTATTTT	CASSILGTDTQYF
-	15	TRBV11-1	TRBJ1-5	-	TGTGCCAGCAGCTCCGGTCCGGGGTTTGGTCAGCCCCAGCATTTT	CASSSGPGFGQPQHF
TRBD2	20	TRBV15	TRBJ2-4	few	TGTGCCACCAGCAGAGTGGCGACTAGCGGGGGGCGGCTAGCCAAAAACATTCAGTACTTC	CATSRVATSGGRLAKNIQYF
TRBD1	13	TRBV6-6	TRBJ1-1	-	TGTGCCAGCAGCACAGGGGAAGGGGCCGAAGCTTTCTTT	CASSTGEGAEAFF
-	14	TRBV2	TRBJ1-6	few	TGTGCCAAGAAAGATGACAGTTACAATTCACCCCTCCACTTT	CAKKDDSYNSPLHF
-	15	TRBV11-2	TRBJ1-1	-	TGTGCCAGCAGCGCCTACAGGGTGGTGAACACTGAAGCTTTCTTT	CASSAYRVVNTEAFF
-	15	TRBV7-2	TRBJ1-2	-	TGTGCCAGCAGCTTAGCGCAGACAACCTACTATGGCTACACCTTC	CASSLAQTTYYGYTF
-	16	TRBV28	TRBJ1-4	-	TGTGCCAGCAGTTTATATAACGGGGCAACTAATGAAAAACTGTTTTTT	CASSLYNGATNEKLFF
TRBD1	15	TRBV4-3	TRBJ1-4	few	TGCGCCAGCCGCTCCCCGGGACAGGGGAATGAAAAACTGTTTTTT	CASRSPGQGNEKLFF
-	13	TRBV6-2/TRBV6-3	TRBJ2-2	few	TGTGCCAGCAGCGCAGGGGTGTCCGGGGAGCTGTTTTTT	CASSAGVSGELFF
TRBD1	15	TRBV7-6	TRBJ1-1	many	TGTGCCAGCAGCTCTCGACAGGGAGGGCGAACTGAAGCTTTCTTT	CASSSRQGGRTEAFF
TRBD1	14	TRBV4-2	TRBJ2-7	-	TGTGCCAGCAGCCAAGAAGACAGGGGCTACGAGCAGTACTTC	CASSQEDRGYEQYF
-	15	TRBV19	TRBJ1-6	few	TGTGCCAGTCACAAGACCAGCTCCTATAATTCACCCCTCCACTTT	CASHKTSSYNSPLHF
-	14	TRBV5-6	TRBJ2-5	-	TGTGCCAGCAGTTTGGTCGACCCCTTGGAGACCCAGTACTTC	CASSLVDPLETQYF
TRBD1	14	TRBV4-1	TRBJ2-1	few	TGCGCCAGCAGCCGCCGACAGGGGTTGGATGAGCAGTTCTTC	CASSRRQGLDEQFF
TRBD2	15	TRBV5-6	TRBJ2-7	-	TGTGCCAGCAGCTTGTCTGGACTAGCGGATGGCGAGCAGTACTTC	CASSLSGLADGEQYF
-	16	TRBV7-2	TRBJ2-3	-	TGTGCCAGCACCCCCCGTGAAGGGAGTGGCACAGATACGCAGTATTTT	CASTPREGSGTDTQYF
TRBD1	17	TRBV5-1	TRBJ2-7	few	TGCGCCAGCAGCTTGGTGGGACAGGGGAGAGGAAGCTACGAGCAGTACTTC	CASSLVGQGRGSYEQYF
TRBD1	15	TRBV2	TRBJ1-1	-	TGTGCCAGCAGAGACAGGGGATTTATGAACACTGAAGCTTTCTTT	CASRDRGFMNTEAFF
-	14	TRBV6-5	TRBJ2-3	-	TGTGCCCGCAGTTCCTCTGAGTGGGAAGATACGCAGTATTTT	CARSSSEWEDTQYF
-	13	TRBV11-1	TRBJ2-3	many	TGTGCCAGCAGTCCTACAGGTTCAGATACGCAGTATTTT	CASSPTGSDTQYF
-	13	TRBV19	TRBJ1-6	once	TGTGCCAGCACTTGGGGGCGAGACTCACCCCTCCACTTT	CASTWGRDSPLHF
-	13	TRBV12-3/TRBV12-4	TRBJ1-5	-	TGTGCCAGCAGCTTGGGGTGGAATCAGCCCCAGCATTTT	CASSLGWNQPQHF